This is a list of T cell receptor beta chains from one sample in a study of blood T cell repertoires in COVID-19. The repertoire was sequenced with immunoSEQ multiplex PCR; TCRdb's copy has only in-frame clones and lacks some. The sample has around 450,000 clones, 87% seen once. The sample was PBMCs or T cells enriched from blood (not recorded which). The receptors shown here come from a woman under 30 who had recovered from COVID-19. The CDR3 runs from the conserved cysteine through the conserved F or W. Each record gives: D gene, CDR3 length, J gene, clone size, V gene, CDR3 DNA, CDR3 protein. The D gene is left open where the match is weak. A row's size may be missing; if present it is once, few, many or a size class.

>NA|14|TRBJ1-2|NA|TRBV2
TGTGCCAGCAGTATAAGCAGGGTTGACTATGGCTACACCTTC
CASSISRVDYGYTF
>NA|13|TRBJ2-5|NA|TRBV5-1
TGCGCCAGCAGCTTTGACTCGCAAGAGACCCAGTACTTC
CASSFDSQETQYF
>TRBD1|15|TRBJ2-2|NA|TRBV5-6
TGTGCCAGCAGCCCCGTACAGGGGCAGCCCGGGGAGCTGTTTTTT
CASSPVQGQPGELFF
>NA|17|TRBJ2-3|NA|TRBV2
TGTGCCAGCAGTTCGGACAGATCCGTCTCTAGCACAGATACGCAGTATTTT
CASSSDRSVSSTDTQYF
>NA|18|TRBJ2-3|NA|TRBV2
TGTGCCAGCAGTGACAGGGTGGCAGGGCAAAGCCCCACAGATACGCAGTATTTT
CASSDRVAGQSPTDTQYF
>NA|15|TRBJ2-1|NA|TRBV11-2
TGTGCCAGCAGCTCCGGGGGAAGTTCTTACAATGAGCAGTTCTTC
CASSSGGSSYNEQFF
>NA|15|TRBJ2-6|NA|TRBV6-5
TGTGCCAGCAGTTACACCCCGGACAGGGCCAACGTCCTGACTTTC
CASSYTPDRANVLTF
>NA|16|TRBJ1-6|NA|TRBV19
TGTGCCAGTAGTATAGACCAGCAGGGGTATCATTCACCCCTCCACTTT
CASSIDQQGYHSPLHF
>TRBD2|15|TRBJ2-1|NA|TRBV5-1
TGCGCCAGCAGCCTAAATAGCGGGGTGTACAATGAGCAGTTCTTC
CASSLNSGVYNEQFF
>NA|16|TRBJ1-1|NA|TRBV7-8
TGTGCCAGCAGCCCCGTGGGCAGACCAATGAACACTGAAGCTTTCTTT
CASSPVGRPMNTEAFF
>NA|14|TRBJ1-1|NA|TRBV3-1/TRBV3-2
TGTGCCAGCAGCTCGGGCGGGGGCAACACTGAAGCTTTCTTT
CASSSGGGNTEAFF
>NA|14|TRBJ1-1|few|TRBV18
TGTGCCAGCTCACCATCTAGGGAGGACACTGAAGCTTTCTTT
CASSPSREDTEAFF
>NA|14|TRBJ1-2|NA|TRBV27
TGTGCCAGCAGTTTAGGGGGAGGGAGCTATGGCTACACCTTC
CASSLGGGSYGYTF
>NA|14|TRBJ2-7|NA|TRBV3-1/TRBV3-2
TGTGCCAGCAGCCAAGGAGGCAGATCCGGCGAGCAGTACTTC
CASSQGGRSGEQYF
>TRBD1|15|TRBJ1-1|NA|TRBV7-3
TGTGCCAGCAGCTTAGGGACAGGGGTTCACACTGAAGCTTTCTTT
CASSLGTGVHTEAFF
>TRBD1|16|TRBJ1-1|few|TRBV11-2
TGTGCCAGCAGCTTGTTGGGTGAGGGGGCGAACACTGAAGCTTTCTTT
CASSLLGEGANTEAFF
>NA|15|TRBJ1-5|NA|TRBV25-1
TGTGCCAGCAGTGACTCAACGAGGGGGAATCAGCCCCAGCATTTT
CASSDSTRGNQPQHF
>NA|15|TRBJ1-3|once|TRBV5-6
TGTGCCAGCAGAGAAACAGGGCGCTCTGGAAACACCATATATTTT
CASRETGRSGNTIYF
>NA|13|TRBJ2-1|NA|TRBV11-3
TGTGCCAGCAGCGCTGGAGCGTACAATGAGCAGTTCTTC
CASSAGAYNEQFF
>TRBD1|14|TRBJ1-1|once|TRBV6-5
TGTGCCAGCAGTCGGGACAGGGTCAGCACTGAAGCTTTCTTT
CASSRDRVSTEAFF
>TRBD1|14|TRBJ1-2|NA|TRBV27
TGTGCCAGCAGTTCCGTGGACAGGATCTGGGGCTACACCTTC
CASSSVDRIWGYTF
>NA|14|TRBJ1-1|NA|TRBV11-2
TGTGCCAGCAGCTTAAGATTGACACCCCCTGAAGCTTTCTTT
CASSLRLTPPEAFF
>TRBD2|14|TRBJ2-5|NA|TRBV30
TGTGCCGTCACTAGCGGTTGGTACCAAGAGACCCAGTACTTC
CAVTSGWYQETQYF
>NA|13|TRBJ2-7|few|TRBV30
TGTGCCGGCTCCCAAGGGGTCGCCTACGAGCAGTACTTC
CAGSQGVAYEQYF
>TRBD1|17|TRBJ1-6|once|TRBV7-2
TGTGCCAGCAGCCCTCAGTCGGTACAGGGGCTTAATTCACCCCTCCACTTT
CASSPQSVQGLNSPLHF
>TRBD1|16|TRBJ2-7|NA|TRBV5-8
TGTGCCAGCAGCTTGGTGGGGACAGGGGTCCACTACGAGCAGTACTTC
CASSLVGTGVHYEQYF
>TRBD1|17|TRBJ2-2|NA|TRBV28
TGTGCCAGCAGCCCGGGACAGGGGGGTAGGAACACCGGGGAGCTGTTTTTT
CASSPGQGGRNTGELFF
>NA|17|TRBJ1-2|NA|TRBV28
TGTGCCAGCAGCCTTCTTGCCATAACGGACAGCTCCTATGGCTACACCTTC
CASSLLAITDSSYGYTF
>NA|12|TRBJ1-1|NA|TRBV30
TGTGCCTGGGGGACTTCTAACGCTGAAGCTTTCTTT
CAWGTSNAEAFF
>NA|15|TRBJ1-3|NA|TRBV7-9
TGTGCCAGCAGCCCCCCCGGGAGGGTTGGAAACACCATATATTTT
CASSPPGRVGNTIYF
>NA|15|TRBJ2-7|NA|TRBV2
TGTGCCAGCAGTGTGGGGTCCGGGGGGCAATACGAGCAGTACTTC
CASSVGSGGQYEQYF
>NA|15|TRBJ2-5|NA|TRBV11-2
TGTGCCAGCAGCTTGAGTCATGCTAGTTCGGAGACCCAGTACTTC
CASSLSHASSETQYF
>NA|13|TRBJ1-2|NA|TRBV6-5
TGTGCCAGCAGTTACGGACAGTCCTATGGCTACACCTTC
CASSYGQSYGYTF
>NA|13|TRBJ2-5|NA|TRBV5-1
TGCGCCAGCAGCTTGGACAGCCAAGAGACCCAGTACTTC
CASSLDSQETQYF
>NA|13|TRBJ1-2|NA|TRBV3-1/TRBV3-2
TGTGCCAGCAGCCAGGCACGAGGGGGATCCTACACCTTC
CASSQARGGSYTF
>NA|11|TRBJ1-2|once|TRBV30
TGTGCCTGGGACACCTTCCTTGGCTACACCTTC
CAWDTFLGYTF
>TRBD1|14|TRBJ1-1|once|TRBV3-1/TRBV3-2
TGTGCCAGCAGCCAGACAGGGGGTGTAACTGAAGCTTTCTTT
CASSQTGGVTEAFF
>TRBD2|15|TRBJ2-7|once|TRBV20-1
TGCAGTGCTAGTCCTGGACTAGCGGGGAACTACGAGCAGTACTTC
CSASPGLAGNYEQYF
>NA|14|TRBJ1-2|NA|TRBV29-1
TGCAGCGTTGAACGCGGGGGGTTCGCCTATGGCTACACCTTC
CSVERGGFAYGYTF
>NA|11|TRBJ1-4|NA|TRBV11-2
TGTGCCAGCAGCCCGGGGGAAAAACTGTTTTTT
CASSPGEKLFF
>NA|14|TRBJ1-5|NA|TRBV7-2
TGTGCCAGCAGCTTAGGCGGGGTGGGGCAGCCCCAGCATTTT
CASSLGGVGQPQHF
>NA|14|TRBJ1-3|NA|TRBV6-5
TGTGCCAGCAGTTATGGGGAGTCTGGAAACACCATATATTTT
CASSYGESGNTIYF
>NA|16|TRBJ2-1|NA|TRBV9
TGTGCCAGCAGCGTAGTTAGCACTAGCCGCCTCAATGAGCAGTTCTTC
CASSVVSTSRLNEQFF
>NA|13|TRBJ2-7|NA|TRBV10-1
TGCGCCAGCAGTGAGTCGGGCTTGGGCGAGCAGTACTTC
CASSESGLGEQYF
>NA|13|TRBJ2-7|NA|TRBV6-2/TRBV6-3
TGTGCCAGCAGTTACGATCGCTTCTACGAGCAGTACTTC
CASSYDRFYEQYF
>TRBD1|15|TRBJ2-7|NA|TRBV9
TGTGCCAGCAGTCTAGACTGGGACAGCTCCTACGAGCAGTACTTC
CASSLDWDSSYEQYF
>NA|18|TRBJ2-3|NA|TRBV4-1
TGCGCCAGCAGCCAGAGCCCGGGGACAATCAGCAGGACAGATACGCAGTATTTT
CASSQSPGTISRTDTQYF
>TRBD1|15|TRBJ2-1|few|TRBV9
TGTGCCAGCAGCGTCGGACAGGGGAATTTAGATGAGCAGTTCTTC
CASSVGQGNLDEQFF
>NA|14|TRBJ2-5|few|TRBV19
TGTGCCAGTAGTATAATGGCTGGAGGAGAGACCCAGTACTTC
CASSIMAGGETQYF
>NA|14|TRBJ1-5|NA|TRBV28
TGTGCCAGCAGTGCATCGACTTGGAATCAGCCCCAGCATTTT
CASSASTWNQPQHF
>TRBD1|17|TRBJ2-3|NA|TRBV24-1
TGTGCCACCAGTGACACCCCCGACAGGGCTAGCACAGATACGCAGTATTTT
CATSDTPDRASTDTQYF
>TRBD1|13|TRBJ1-2|NA|TRBV7-2
TGTGCCAGCAGCGCGACAGGGAAGGGTGGCTACACCTTC
CASSATGKGGYTF
>NA|14|TRBJ1-4|NA|TRBV5-3
TGTGCCAGAAGCTCCGGGGTAACTAATGAAAAACTGTTTTTT
CARSSGVTNEKLFF